The 8 T cell receptor beta chains below all came from one sample that was sequenced in a study of blood T cells in healthy people across ages (dated by TCRdb to the mid-2010s). Libraries were constructed by 5' RACE. For sequencing, an Illumina HiSeq 2500 was employed. The second PCR ran for roughly 7 to 12 cycles and used a J-beta primer mix along with a sample-barcoded 5' primer. Clones were called with MiXCR by TCRdb after fastp trimmed the public reads at Q25, and only in-frame beta chains were retained. One record per CDR3 amino acid sequence lists the most common genes and DNA. Present in this sample are roughly 1,700,000 distinct CDR3 sequences, 28% of which were seen just once. 7.7% of the sample is held by the ten biggest clonotypes. Sequencing input: blood. The source is a woman between 25 and 40 years old in good health.

The table lists this clonotype with many counts. The CDR3 here is CASSPFGPSYEQYF. In nucleotides, the CDR3 is TGTGCCAGCAGTCCTTTCGGACCATCCTACGAGCAGTACTTC. The rearrangement uses TRBV12-3 or TRBV12-4 and TRBJ2-7; no clear D gene. The CDR3 has 14 amino acids. V dropped 5 bases and J dropped 1 base, with 12 bases sitting between them.

Notes on this clonotype: The junction departs from the called germline gene at one end, perhaps through a read error. This chain connects TRBV12-3 or TRBV12-4 to TRBJ2-1; either TRBD1 or TRBD2 may supply D (5 bases each). This CDR3 comprises 15 residues. CDR3 region: CSSSPNRDGYNEQFF. As DNA, the CDR3 is TGTTCCAGCAGTCCTAATAGGGACGGGTACAATGAGCAGTTCTTC.

Of note for this clonotype: This could be a read error, since a much larger clone is one nucleotide away. The V and J genes are TRBV6-2 or TRBV6-3 and TRBJ2-7; 13 bases align to TRBD2. The CDR3 length is 14 residues. Germline lookup yields CDR1 MNHEY and CDR2 SVGEGT. V lost 6 bases, J lost 5 bases, and 4 bases stayed unmatched. The CDR3 is CASRWTSGGDEQYF. DNA for the CDR3: TGTGCCAGCAGGTGGACTAGCGGGGGTGACGAGCAGTACTTC.

This clonotype was counted between two and nine times. The J gene is TRBJ2-1, the V gene TRBV5-1; D not certain. Per germline, CDR1 SGHRS and CDR2 YFSETQ. V was trimmed by 4 bases and J by 6 bases, leaving 17 bases between them. CDR3 length: 15 residues. CDR3 sequence reads: CASSLGSWSSNEQFF. The CDR3 DNA sequence: TGCGCCAGCAGCCTCGGATCTTGGTCTTCCAATGAGCAGTTCTTC.

In this sample, this clonotype turned up a few times. The rearrangement uses TRBV5-1 and TRBJ2-3, with D perhaps assigned TRBD1 or TRBD2 (7 bases each). V gave up 4 bases and J gave up 2 bases, with 17 bases separating them. Germline V gives CDR1 SGHRS, CDR2 YFSETQ. The CDR3 is 16 amino acids. Written as DNA, the CDR3 is TGCGCCAGCAGCCCATGGGGGGGACAGACCACAGATACGCAGTATTTT. Its protein is CASSPWGGQTTDTQYF.

As regards this clonotype: A clone one base away is much larger, so this may be a read error. No conserved phenylalanine or tryptophan is present at the end of the CDR3, so a read error is the likely explanation. The genes are TRBV28 and TRBJ2-4; 9 nucleotides match TRBD1. The DNA end lines up better with TRBJ2-7; the J call may be wrong. The CDR3 spans 16 residues. CDR1 MDHEN and CDR2 SYDVKM come from the germline V gene. CDR3 coding DNA: TGTGCCAGCAGTTTATATACAGGACAGGGGACCTACGAGCAGTACCTC. Translating it yields CASSLYTGQGTYEQYL.

The chain employs TRBV6-1 and TRBJ2-2, with 9 bases aligning to TRBD1. With 6 bases clipped from V and 6 bases from J, the junction kept 5 bases outside the gene matches. This CDR3 is built from 14 residues. Germline values: CDR1 MNHNS, CDR2 SASEGT. CDR3 DNA sequence: TGTGCCAGCAGGGGGACAGGGTACGCCGGGGAGCTGTTTTTT. Translation: CASRGTGYAGELFF.

The chain couples TRBV5-1 to TRBJ2-3, with TRBD2 matching over 9 bases. The CDR3 has 16 amino acids. Trimming removed 0 bases from V and 4 bases from J; junction bases left unmatched: 6. Germline V CDR1 and CDR2: SGHRS, YFSETQ. In DNA, the CDR3 is TGCGCCAGCAGCTTGGCAAGTGCGGGGGGGGCAGATACGCAGTATTTT. Its translation is CASSLASAGGADTQYF.